Following are 30 T cell receptor beta chains from one sample sequenced in a study of T cell repertoires in ileal Crohn's disease (dated by TCRdb to between 2019 and 2020). Library creation used the immunoSEQ multiplex PCR assay. TCRdb limited this immuneACCESS table to in-frame rearrangements with V and J called. A share of clones is missing; checked studies link under half to unresolved V genes, and the rest is unexplained. The sample records 1,500 to 1,800 clones, roughly 88% of which are singletons. The top ten clonotypes cover about 14% of the sample. Per the publication, the time point label means: neoterminal ileum biopsy at postoperative endoscopy, about 6 months after surgery. Sequenced sample: ileal tissue. The receptors were gathered from an adult with Crohn's disease.

V is TRBV5-1 and J is TRBJ2-1; 9 positions match TRBD2. Germline CDR1 SGHRS, CDR2 YFSETQ. This CDR3 is 17 amino acids long. V lost 2 bases and J lost 0; bases outside the gene matches: 6. The CDR3 loop is CASSFLSGGYSYNEQFF. The CDR3 nucleotides are TGCGCCAGCAGCTTTTTAAGCGGGGGGTACTCCTACAATGAGCAGTTCTTC.

The chain couples TRBV10-2 to TRBJ1-1; weak D call: TRBD1 (6 bases). The CDR3 runs 12 residues. Trimming removed 7 bases from V and 5 bases from J, with 11 bases in between. The germline CDR1 and CDR2 sequences are WSHSY and SAAADI. The CDR3 spells CASIDTGTEAFF. The CDR3 bases are TGCGCCAGCATAGATACAGGGACTGAAGCTTTCTTT.

V usage is TRBV27 and J usage is TRBJ2-2, with TRBD2 matching 12 bases. The V gene end was trimmed by 7 bases and the J gene end by 0 bases; junction bases not matched to a gene: 9. The CDR3 has 18 residues. CDR1 is MNHEY, CDR2 SMNVEV, per germline (reference sequence). The CDR3 DNA reads TGTGCCAGCACGGCGGTTAGGACTAGCGGGGCGAACACCGGGGAGCTGTTTTTT. This gives the protein CASTAVRTSGANTGELFF.

The chain carries TRBV28 and TRBJ1-1, with TRBD1 matching 8 bases. The germline V gene encodes CDR1 MDHEN and CDR2 SYDVKM. Trimming removed 5 bases from V and 1 base from J; junction bases left unmatched: 9. The CDR3 is 16 amino acids. Written as DNA, the CDR3 is TGTGCCAGCAGTCTCTACCAACAGGGGGGGAACACTGAAGCTTTCTTT. Its translation: CASSLYQQGGNTEAFF.

The chain couples TRBV5-1 to TRBJ1-1; TRBD1 matches 7 bases. This CDR3 region has 14 residues. V gave up 3 bases and J gave up 0 bases; unmatched junction bases: 2. CDR1 and CDR2 from the germline V gene are SGHRS and YFSETQ. CDR3 in amino acids: CASSWDSMNTEAFF. The CDR3 DNA reads as TGCGCCAGCAGCTGGGACAGCATGAACACTGAAGCTTTCTTT.

The chain is built from TRBV30 and TRBJ1-6; 9 bases match TRBD1. With 2 bases clipped from V and 9 bases from J, the junction kept 8 bases outside the gene matches. The CDR3 is made up of 15 amino acids. CDR1 is GTSNPN and CDR2 is SVGIG in the germline V gene (reference sequence). Here the CDR3 reads CAWSPPDRGSSPLHF. The CDR3 DNA sequence: TGTGCCTGGAGTCCCCCGGACAGGGGCAGTTCACCCCTCCACTTT.

The chain carries TRBV29-1 and TRBJ2-7, with a possible D match to TRBD2 (6 bases). Germline-derived CDR1 and CDR2 are SQVTM and ANQGSEA. The CDR3 has 11 amino acids. CDR3 sequence (DNA): TGCGGGGGGACGGCGGGCTACGAGCAGTACTTC. Amino acids: CGGTAGYEQYF.

This clone has just a few counts. The V call is TRBV15, the J call TRBJ2-5, with TRBD2 as a possible D gene (5 bases). The CDR3 runs to 13 residues. Germline lookup yields CDR1 LNHNV and CDR2 YYDKDF (reference sequence). Trimming shortened V by 3 bases and J by 6 bases, and 11 bases separated the two germline ends. The CDR3 DNA is TGTGCCACCAGCAGGAGTAGCGTGAAGACCCAGTACTTC. Its translation: CATSRSSVKTQYF.

The chain links TRBV5-6 to TRBJ2-2; no reliable D call. The CDR3 length is 16 residues. Germline V gene lookup returns CDR1 SGHDT and CDR2 YYEEEE. V was shortened by 2 bases and J by 1 base, with 12 bases between the two germline ends. CDR3 coding DNA: TGTGCCAGCAGCTTAAGGTTGGCTGGGAACACCGGGGAGCTGTTTTTT. Protein sequence: CASSLRLAGNTGELFF.

This clone was seen a few times. In nucleotides, the CDR3 is TGTGCCAGCAGCCCCTCGGCAGGGACGGACGAGCAGTACTTC. Protein sequence: CASSPSAGTDEQYF. V is TRBV27 and J is TRBJ2-7; tentatively, D is TRBD1 or TRBD2 (5 bases each). Trimming cost V 6 bases and J 5 bases, with 17 bases left between them. Looked up from germline, CDR1 is MNHEY and CDR2 is SMNVEV (reference sequence). The CDR3 spans 14 residues.

DNA of the CDR3: TGTGCCAGCAGCTCACCACCGAAACAAGATACGCAGTATTTT. This gives the protein CASSSPPKQDTQYF. This sequence joins TRBV5-6 and TRBJ2-3; D gene uncertain. The CDR3 has 14 residues. Germline V CDR1 and CDR2: SGHDT, YYEEEE. Deletions cut 3 bases from V and 5 bases from J, with 13 bases between.

This clone was found a few times. The chain combines TRBV4-2 with TRBJ2-7; 12 bases line up with TRBD2. Germline V CDR1 and CDR2: LGHNA, YNFKEQ. The CDR3 length is 15 residues. V was pared by 0 bases and J by 6 bases, with 3 bases of the junction left unmatched. The CDR3, as DNA: TGTGCCAGCAGCCAAGATGAGACTAGCGGGAGCGAGCAGTACTTC. Protein: CASSQDETSGSEQYF.

V gene TRBV7-9 combines with J gene TRBJ2-7, with D perhaps TRBD1 or TRBD2 (7 bases each). The V gene's germline CDR1 is SEHNR and CDR2 FQNEAQ (reference sequence). The CDR3 loop spans 13 amino acids. The V gene lost 7 bases and the J gene lost 3 bases, with 13 bases spanning the gap. Written as DNA, the CDR3 is TGTGCCAGCACCCAGGGGGGGATCTACGAGCAGTACTTC. Translation gives CASTQGGIYEQYF.

This clone was counted between two and nine times. The rearrangement joins TRBV7-9 to TRBJ1-5; 7 bases line up with TRBD1. Germline V gene sequence: CDR1 SEHNR, CDR2 FQNEAQ (reference sequence). Trimming took 5 bases from V and 9 from J; bases not matched to a gene: 16. The CDR3 is 16 residues long. This CDR3 is CASSRRSTGEFGPQHF. CDR3 DNA sequence: TGTGCCAGCAGCCGCCGTTCCACAGGGGAATTTGGGCCCCAGCATTTT.

The genes are TRBV28 and TRBJ1-2; the match to TRBD1 covers 10 bases. The junction had 8 bases not matched to a gene; V was cut back by 7 bases and J by 6 bases. This CDR3 is built from 14 residues. CDR1 MDHEN and CDR2 SYDVKM come from the germline V gene. In DNA form, the CDR3 reads TGTGCCAGCACTTTGGACAGGGGGGTCCATGGCTACACCTTC. Amino acids: CASTLDRGVHGYTF.

This chain links TRBV5-4 with TRBJ2-1; 7 bases are shared with TRBD2. Germline V lookup: CDR1 SGHNT, CDR2 YYREEE (reference sequence). CDR3 length equals 15 residues. V trimming: 2 bases; J trimming: 4 bases; junction bases outside the gene matches: 6. CDR3 bases: TGTGCCAGCAGCTTCAGAACGGGAGGATACAATGAGCAGTTCTTC. Translating it yields CASSFRTGGYNEQFF. Variable domain in full (rest from reference TRBV5-4 and TRBJ2-1): ETGVTQSPTHLIKTRGQQVTLRCSSQSGHNTVSWYQQALGQGPQFIFQYYREEENGRGNFPPRFSGLQFPNYSSELNVNALELDDSALYLCASSFRTGGYNEQFFGPGTRLTVL.

The rearrangement uses TRBV7-9 and TRBJ2-1; D remains unclear. The germline gives CDR1 SEHNR, CDR2 FQNEAQ (reference sequence). Trimming removed 7 bases at V and 10 bases at J, with 20 bases between. This CDR3 is built from 14 residues. The CDR3 sequence is CASTPWAAGEEQFF. CDR3 sequence (DNA): TGTGCCAGCACCCCCTGGGCTGCTGGGGAAGAGCAGTTCTTC. The full variable domain, its missing parts supplied by reference TRBV7-9 and TRBJ2-1, is DTGVSQNPRHKITKRGQNVTFRCDPISEHNRLYWYRQTLGQGPEFLTYFQNEAQLEKSRLLSDRFSAERPKGSFSTLEIQRTEQGDSAMYLCASTPWAAGEEQFFGPGTRLTVL.

The CDR3 coding sequence is TGTGCCAGCAGCCAAGGGGAAGCCTACGAGCAGTACTTC. Protein product: CASSQGEAYEQYF. J is TRBJ2-7 and V is TRBV4-2; D is ambiguous. Per the germline V gene, CDR1 is LGHNA and CDR2 is YNFKEQ. The CDR3 consists of 13 residues. Trimming removed 1 base at V and 2 bases at J, with 6 bases between.

The chain has TRBV7-6 and TRBJ2-7; tentatively, D is TRBD1 (6 bases). CDR3 size: 14 residues. Germline lookup yields CDR1 SGHVS and CDR2 FNYEAQ. The V gene lost 2 bases and the J gene lost 0 bases, with 8 bases spanning the gap. The CDR3 DNA follows: TGTGCCAGCAGCTTACAGGGGAGCTCCTACGAGCAGTACTTC. Its protein product is CASSLQGSSYEQYF.

This clone was counted a few times. This chain connects TRBV6-5 to TRBJ1-1; 7 nucleotides align to TRBD1. With V trimmed by 6 bases and J by 3 bases, 7 bases remained unmatched. The CDR3 has 14 residues. CDR1 is MNHEY and CDR2 is SVGAGI in the germline V gene. As DNA, the CDR3 is TGTGCCAGCAGGTCCCGGGACAGCTACACTGAAGCTTTCTTT. It is translated as CASRSRDSYTEAFF.

In this sample, this clone turned up a few times. The chain is built from TRBV7-9 and TRBJ2-7; 11 positions agree with TRBD1. Trimming took 5 bases from V and 5 from J; bases not matched to a gene: 8. There are 15 residues in the CDR3. The V gene's germline CDR1 is SEHNR and CDR2 FQNEAQ (reference sequence). The CDR3 DNA reads as TGTGCCAGCAGCCTCGAATGGACAGGGGGCGACGAGCAGTACTTC. This sequence encodes CASSLEWTGGDEQYF.

The CDR3 nucleotides are TGCAGCGTTGAATGGAATGATGGCTACACCTTC. Translation: CSVEWNDGYTF. The V call is TRBV29-1, the J call TRBJ1-2; no clear D. The CDR3 runs to 11 residues. Germline CDR1 reads SQVTM; CDR2 reads ANQGSEA. V lost 2 bases to trimming and J lost 6 bases, with 7 bases between them. Using reference TRBV29-1 and TRBJ1-2 for the parts outside the CDR3, the full variable domain is SAVISQKPSRDICQRGTSLTIQCQVDSQVTMMFWYRQQPGQSLTLIATANQGSEATYESGFVIDKFPISRPNLTFSTLTVSNMSPEDSSIYLCSVEWNDGYTFGSGTRLTVV.

This clone was detected only once. The V gene is TRBV6-4, the J gene TRBJ1-6; no clear D gene. Trimming took 7 bases from V and 2 from J, leaving 9 bases between them. The CDR3 totals 14 residues. Germline CDR1 and CDR2: MRHNA and SNTAGT. The CDR3 bases are TGTGCCAGCACACCGACCCCCTATAATTCACCCCTCCACTTT. This translates into CASTPTPYNSPLHF.

The gene calls are TRBV20-1 and TRBJ1-2, with 7 positions matching TRBD1. The CDR3 length is 11 residues. From germline, CDR1 is DFQATT and CDR2 SNEGSKA (reference sequence). The ends lost 5 bases at V and 8 bases at J; junction bases unmatched: 5. The CDR3 loop is CSAVQGLGYTF. DNA of the CDR3: TGCAGTGCTGTACAGGGGCTCGGCTACACCTTC.

V is TRBV4-2 and J is TRBJ2-5; D gene unclear. The CDR3 has 15 amino acids. With 0 bases removed from V and 1 base from J, the gap between germline ends came to 9 bases. Germline V lookup: CDR1 LGHNA, CDR2 YNFKEQ. The CDR3: CASSQDRDGQETQYF. The CDR3 DNA reads TGTGCCAGCAGCCAAGATCGAGACGGCCAAGAGACCCAGTACTTC.

The rearrangement uses TRBV5-6 and TRBJ2-7; 7 nucleotides line up with TRBD1. The CDR3 sequence is 15 residues long. CDR1 and CDR2 (germline): SGHDT, YYEEEE. The V and J ends lost 4 bases and 5 bases, in that order; junction bases with no gene match: 12. CDR3 loop: CASSTVERGRHEQYF. The CDR3 coding sequence is TGTGCCAGCAGCACCGTGGAGAGGGGGCGGCACGAGCAGTACTTC.

This chain connects TRBV28 to TRBJ1-1; possibly TRBD1 for D (5 bases). This CDR3 is 15 amino acids long. V was trimmed by 6 bases and J by 0 bases, leaving 14 bases between them. Germline V gene sequence: CDR1 MDHEN, CDR2 SYDVKM. The CDR3: CASRGYGAMNTEAFF. The CDR3 region has the DNA TGTGCCAGCAGGGGCTACGGGGCCATGAACACTGAAGCTTTCTTT.

The genes are TRBV6-5 and TRBJ1-5; TRBD1 matches at 7 bases. With V trimmed by 5 bases and J by 7 bases, 8 bases remained unmatched. The CDR3 has 14 residues. The V gene's germline CDR1 is MNHEY and CDR2 SVGAGI. The CDR3 sequence: CASSRQGDSQPQHF. CDR3 in DNA: TGTGCCAGCAGTCGACAGGGTGACTCCCAGCCCCAGCATTTT.

The chain carries TRBV28 and TRBJ2-3; 8 positions match TRBD2. V lost 6 bases and J lost 1; bases outside the gene matches: 3. Germline loops: CDR1 MDHEN, CDR2 SYDVKM. The CDR3 has 14 amino acids. The CDR3 DNA reads as TGTGCCAGCAGCGGGGGGGTAGGCACAGATACGCAGTATTTT. This sequence encodes CASSGGVGTDTQYF.

The chain couples TRBV28 to TRBJ1-2; D is unresolved. V shed 5 bases and J shed 8 bases, with 9 bases lying between them. The germline CDR1 and CDR2 sequences are MDHEN and SYDVKM. The CDR3 spans 11 residues. CDR3 loop: CASSREDGYTF. The CDR3 DNA reads TGTGCCAGCAGTCGTGAGGACGGCTACACCTTC.